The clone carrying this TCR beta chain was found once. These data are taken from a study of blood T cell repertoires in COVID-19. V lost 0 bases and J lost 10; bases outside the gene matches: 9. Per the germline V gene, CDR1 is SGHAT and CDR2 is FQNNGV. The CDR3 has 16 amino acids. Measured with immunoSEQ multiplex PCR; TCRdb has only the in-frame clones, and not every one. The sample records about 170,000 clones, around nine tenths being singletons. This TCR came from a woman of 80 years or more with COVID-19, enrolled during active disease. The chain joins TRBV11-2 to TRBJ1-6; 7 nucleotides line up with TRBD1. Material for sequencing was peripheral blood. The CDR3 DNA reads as TGTGCCAGCAGCTTAGAAGGACAGGCGGCACGGTCACCCCTCCACTTT. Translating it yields CASSLEGQAARSPLHF.